These 28 T cell receptor beta chains were sequenced from one sample in a study of CD8 T cells in ankylosing spondylitis. TCRdb re-called the 5' RACE reads through MiXCR, storing one row per CDR3 protein. The table has about 90,000 distinct CDR3 sequences, roughly 8.5% seen once. Study-wide findings and caveats: Typical of ankylosing spondylitis blood, it appeared, was a TCR beta motif of under 10 highly homologous variants.

These receptors have no identified antigens. Sequenced material: blood, either unsorted or a sorted T cell fraction (not recorded which). The receptors here all came from a male donor with ankylosing spondylitis.

The rearrangement uses TRBV15 and TRBJ2-1; 16 nucleotides line up with TRBD2. The ends lost 2 bases at V and 8 bases at J; junction bases unmatched: 15. The CDR3 covers 20 residues. Germline values: CDR1 LNHNV, CDR2 YYDKDF (reference sequence). CDR3 sequence reads: CATSRTPGTSGRGNRDEQFF. CDR3 nucleotides: TGTGCCACCAGCAGAACTCCCGGGACTAGCGGGAGGGGTAACAGGGATGAGCAGTTCTTC.

This clonotype has only a few counts. The chain has TRBV29-1 and TRBJ2-7; weak D call: TRBD1 (5 bases). V was pared by 0 bases and J by 4 bases, with 7 bases between. CDR1 and CDR2 (germline): SQVTM, ANQGSEA. The length of the CDR3 is 12 residues. The CDR3: CSVEDDSYEQYF. CDR3 coding DNA: TGCAGCGTTGAAGACGACAGTTACGAGCAGTACTTC.

This clonotype occurred many times. V usage is TRBV24-1 and J usage is TRBJ2-1; TRBD1 agrees at 7 bases. J was trimmed by 5 bases and V by 4 bases; bases with no gene match: 7. This CDR3 is built from 15 residues. Germline V gene data show CDR1 as KGHDR and CDR2 as SFDVKD. For the CDR3, the DNA is TGTGCCACCAGTGAGCCGGGACAGACTAACAATGAGCAGTTCTTC. This encodes CATSEPGQTNNEQFF.

Notes on this clonotype: It may be a read error: a sequence one base away is much more abundant. J is TRBJ2-1 and V is TRBV15; tentatively, D is TRBD1 (6 bases). The CDR3 length is 15 residues. Germline V lookup: CDR1 LNHNV, CDR2 YYDKDF (reference sequence). Trimming pared 5 bases from V and 1 base from J, leaving 12 bases between. CDR3 DNA: TGTGCCACCAGCGGCTTCACAGGGTCCTACAATGAGCAGTTCTTC. This codes for CATSGFTGSYNEQFF. Full variable domain (outside the CDR3, taken from reference TRBV15 and TRBJ2-1): DAMVIQNPRYQVTQFGKPVTLSCSQTLNHNVMYWYQQKSSQAPKLLFHYYDKDFNNEADTPDNFQSRRPNTSFCFLDIRSPGLGDTAMYLCATSGFTGSYNEQFFGPGTRLTVL.

J is TRBJ2-1 and V is TRBV29-1, with D hard to call. The germline V gene encodes CDR1 SQVTM and CDR2 ANQGSEA. The CDR3 extends over 12 amino acids. Deletions cut 4 bases from V and 6 bases from J, with 10 bases between. The CDR3 DNA follows: TGCAGCGTTGTGGGGAATTCCAATGAGCAGTTCTTC. This gives the protein CSVVGNSNEQFF.

A note on this clonotype: Possible read error: a much larger clone is one base away. The chain employs TRBV5-1 and TRBJ2-3, with D possibly matching TRBD1 (6 bases). CDR1 is SGHRS and CDR2 is YFSETQ in the germline V gene. The CDR3 extends over 14 amino acids. V shed 0 bases and J shed 8 bases, with 13 bases lying between them. The CDR3 sequence is CASSLGQVVVTQYF. CDR3 DNA: TGCGCCAGCAGCTTGGGACAGGTGGTAGTTACGCAGTATTTT.

This rearrangement joins TRBV25-1 to TRBJ2-1, with 12 bases lining up with TRBD2. V lost 3 bases and J lost 6; bases outside the gene matches: 3. The germline CDR1 and CDR2 sequences are MGHDK and SYGVNS. This CDR3 has 15 amino acids. This chain's CDR3 is CASSDWTSGINEQFF. The CDR3 DNA is TGTGCCAGCAGTGATTGGACTAGCGGGATCAATGAGCAGTTCTTC.

In its sample, this clonotype was seen many times. This chain links TRBV7-9 with TRBJ2-1, with D perhaps TRBD2 (6 bases). Trimming shortened V by 4 bases and J by 6 bases, and 16 bases separated the two germline ends. This CDR3 has 15 residues. Germline loops: CDR1 SEHNR, CDR2 FQNEAQ (reference sequence). The DNA for the CDR3 is TGTGCCAGCAGCTCTCCCGGCGGGGTAAGCAATGAGCAGTTCTTC. Encoded protein: CASSSPGGVSNEQFF. The full variable domain, rest sourced from reference TRBV7-9 and TRBJ2-1, is DTGVSQNPRHKITKRGQNVTFRCDPISEHNRLYWYRQTLGQGPEFLTYFQNEAQLEKSRLLSDRFSAERPKGSFSTLEIQRTEQGDSAMYLCASSSPGGVSNEQFFGPGTRLTVL.

This clonotype was counted between two and nine times. This chain connects TRBV19 to TRBJ2-1; 7 bases fit TRBD2. Trimming cost V 3 bases and J 6 bases; bases outside gene matches: 8. The length of the CDR3 is 15 residues. Per the germline V gene, CDR1 is LNHDA and CDR2 is SQIVND (reference sequence). The CDR3 sequence is CASSIAPGLFNEQFF. CDR3 nucleotide sequence: TGTGCCAGTAGTATCGCCCCGGGACTATTCAATGAGCAGTTCTTC.

This chain links TRBV11-1 with TRBJ1-6; the D gene is possibly TRBD1 (5 bases). The CDR3 spans 14 residues. From germline, CDR1 is SGHAT and CDR2 FQDESV (reference sequence). Trimming cost V 3 bases and J 7 bases, with 10 bases left between them. CDR3 sequence reads: CASSFRGNNSPLHF. Written as DNA, the CDR3 is TGTGCCAGCAGCTTTCGGGGGAACAATTCACCCCTCCACTTT.

This clonotype was found many times. V and J are TRBV12-3 or TRBV12-4 and TRBJ2-7; a weak D match, TRBD1 (6 bases). The V and J ends lost 5 bases and 5 bases respectively, with 19 bases between them. CDR3 length equals 15 residues. The CDR3 coding sequence is TGTGCCAGCAGTGTTGGGTGGGGGCTGGAGGACGAGCAGTACTTC. Protein: CASSVGWGLEDEQYF.

This clonotype was seen ten or more times. The gene calls are TRBV7-9 and TRBJ2-1; 8 nucleotides agree with TRBD2. The CDR3 runs to 14 residues. In germline, CDR1 is SEHNR, CDR2 FQNEAQ (reference sequence). Trimming removed 5 bases from V and 5 bases from J; junction bases left unmatched: 5. In DNA form, the CDR3 reads TGTGCCAGCAGCCGGACTAGCCACGACAATGAGCAGTTCTTC. Amino acids: CASSRTSHDNEQFF.

The chain links TRBV5-5 to TRBJ2-4; D is perhaps TRBD2 (5 bases). V lost 0 bases and J 5 bases, leaving 9 bases between the germline ends. The germline V gene has CDR1 SGHKS and CDR2 YYEKEE (reference sequence). The length of the CDR3 is 14 residues. The CDR3 nucleotides read TGTGCCAGCAGCTTGGATGTGGGAGAAAACATTCAGTACTTC. It yields the protein CASSLDVGENIQYF. Drawing the rest from reference TRBV5-5 and TRBJ2-4, the complete variable domain is DAGVTQSPTHLIKTRGQQVTLRCSPISGHKSVSWYQQVLGQGPQFIFQYYEKEERGRGNFPDRFSARQFPNYSSELNVNALLLGDSALYLCASSLDVGENIQYFGAGTRLSVL.

This clonotype was observed a handful of times. The chain joins TRBV7-9 to TRBJ1-1; 7 bases agree with TRBD1. CDR3 length equals 14 residues. Germline CDR1 reads SEHNR; CDR2 reads FQNEAQ (reference sequence). Trimming at V came to 5 bases and at J to 1 base, leaving 4 bases not matched to a gene. CDR3 protein: CASSTHRGNTEAFF. CDR3 nucleotide sequence: TGTGCCAGCAGCACCCACAGGGGGAACACTGAAGCTTTCTTT.

This clonotype has ten or more counts. J is TRBJ2-6 and V is TRBV11-2, with unresolved D. CDR3 length: 18 residues. Germline values: CDR1 SGHAT, CDR2 FQNNGV. V was cut by 1 base and J by 2 bases, with 15 bases left in between. Written as DNA, the CDR3 is TGTGCCAGCAGCTTAGTAGGTAGCCCAGCAACTGGGGCCAACGTCCTGACTTTC. It yields the protein CASSLVGSPATGANVLTF.

This clonotype was detected many times. This chain joins TRBV13 and TRBJ1-1, with D hard to call. Trimming took off 6 bases at V and 10 bases at J, with 12 bases between the two ends. CDR1 and CDR2 (germline): PRHDT, FYEKMQ (reference sequence). The CDR3 length is 11 residues. The CDR3 DNA sequence: TGTGCCAGCAGTCCCGACCTCAGAGCTTTCTTT. This sequence encodes CASSPDLRAFF.

This clonotype was seen a few times. The chain joins TRBV12-3 or TRBV12-4 to TRBJ2-3; possibly TRBD1 for D (6 bases). The CDR3 totals 16 residues. Between the trimmed V and J ends, which lost 3 bases and 6 bases, there was a span of 19 bases. CDR3 amino acids: CASSLAPGTRGDTQYF. CDR3 DNA sequence: TGTGCCAGCAGTTTGGCCCCCGGGACAAGAGGGGATACGCAGTATTTT.

A single count supports this clonotype. J is TRBJ2-2 and V is TRBV4-2, with D perhaps TRBD2 (5 bases). Between the trimmed V and J ends, which lost 4 bases and 4 bases, there was a span of 19 bases. Germline CDR1 is LGHNA and CDR2 is YNFKEQ. CDR3 size: 17 residues. CDR3 sequence reads: CASSPRVARGPTGELFF. In nucleotides, the CDR3 is TGTGCCAGCAGCCCACGAGTAGCGAGAGGGCCCACCGGGGAGCTGTTTTTT.

The sample holds many counts of this clonotype. The chain combines TRBV10-2 with TRBJ2-1; TRBD2 might be the D (5 bases). CDR3 length: 14 amino acids. Germline V CDR1 and CDR2: WSHSY, SAAADI. Trimming cost V 0 bases and J 5 bases, with 8 bases left between them. CDR3 protein: CASSESSGDNEQFF. The DNA for the CDR3 is TGCGCCAGCAGTGAGTCAAGCGGAGACAATGAGCAGTTCTTC.

The chain uses TRBV2 and TRBJ2-3; D is unresolved. V gave up 8 bases and J gave up 4 bases, with 7 bases separating them. The CDR3 loop spans 11 amino acids. Germline CDR1 and CDR2: SNHLY and FYNNEI. CDR3 region: CASQMSDTQYF. DNA of the CDR3: TGTGCCAGCCAAATGTCAGATACGCAGTATTTT.

This clonotype was seen many times. The chain employs TRBV11-2 and TRBJ2-1; D is unclear. The CDR3 is 15 amino acids. V lost 3 bases to trimming and J lost 2 bases, with 11 bases between them. The germline CDR1 and CDR2 sequences are SGHAT and FQNNGV. CDR3 loop: CASSFFENTYNEQFF. Written as DNA, the CDR3 is TGTGCCAGCAGCTTTTTCGAGAACACCTACAATGAGCAGTTCTTC.

This clonotype showed up just a few times. This rearrangement joins TRBV30 to TRBJ1-6; perhaps TRBD1 as D (6 bases). This CDR3 region has 12 residues. Trimming pared 5 bases from V and 9 bases from J, leaving 11 bases between. From germline, CDR1 is GTSNPN and CDR2 SVGIG (reference sequence). This chain's CDR3 is CAWGDNRSPLHF. In nucleotides, the CDR3 is TGTGCCTGGGGGGACAATCGTTCACCCCTCCACTTT. The full variable domain, its missing parts supplied by reference TRBV30 and TRBJ1-6, is SQTIHQWPATLVQPVGSPLSLECTVEGTSNPNLYWYRQAAGRGLQLLFYSVGIGQISSEVPQNLSASRPQDRQFILSSKKLLLSDSGFYLCAWGDNRSPLHFGNGTRLTVT.

This clonotype was picked up a small number of times. This chain links TRBV7-2 with TRBJ2-1; 10 bases fit TRBD2. The CDR3 spans 16 residues. With 5 bases clipped from V and 6 bases from J, the junction kept 10 bases outside the gene matches. The germline CDR1 and CDR2 sequences are SGHTA and FQGNSA. Here the CDR3 DNA reads TGTGCCAGCAGCCAGCTAGCGGGAGCCCCCTTCAATGAGCAGTTCTTC. Protein product: CASSQLAGAPFNEQFF.

A few counts support this clonotype. CDR3 loop: CASSPGQAFATNEKLFF. The CDR3 nucleotides read TGTGCCAGCAGTCCCGGACAGGCCTTTGCAACTAATGAAAAACTGTTTTTT. J is TRBJ1-4 and V is TRBV3-1; TRBD1 agrees at 7 bases. The CDR3 has 17 residues. V was pared by 6 bases and J by 0 bases, with 10 bases of the junction left unmatched. From germline, CDR1 is LGHDT and CDR2 YNNKEL (reference sequence).

The chain carries TRBV20-1 and TRBJ2-7; D is possibly TRBD1 or TRBD2 (5 bases each). The CDR3 has 14 residues. The V end lost 0 bases, the J end lost 2 bases, and 11 bases lay between the germline ends. CDR1 DFQATT and CDR2 SNEGSKA come from the germline V gene (reference sequence). The CDR3 coding sequence is TGCAGTGCTAGAGATCGGGACGGCCCCTACGAGCAGTACTTC. Amino acids: CSARDRDGPYEQYF.

There are a few counts of this clonotype. This sequence joins TRBV6-5 and TRBJ2-1; D perhaps matches TRBD2 (5 bases). CDR3 length: 15 amino acids. Trimming took off 4 bases at V and 5 bases at J, with 15 bases between the two ends. Germline V gene lookup returns CDR1 MNHEY and CDR2 SVGAGI. The CDR3 protein is CASSSPDSRDNEQFF. The DNA for the CDR3 is TGTGCCAGCAGTTCCCCCGACTCGCGGGACAATGAGCAGTTCTTC.

The V and J genes are TRBV6-1 and TRBJ2-7; TRBD2 matches 13 bases. V shed 3 bases, J shed 6 bases, and the junction held 8 bases outside the gene matches. Germline CDR1 MNHNS, CDR2 SASEGT. The CDR3 extends over 16 amino acids. The CDR3 nucleotides read TGTGCCAGCAGTGATTCTACCGGGACTAGCGGGACCGAGCAGTACGTC. It codes for CASSDSTGTSGTEQYV.

In this sample, this clonotype turned up a few times. The chain has TRBV30 and TRBJ1-1, with D unresolved. V gave up 1 base and J gave up 2 bases, with 5 bases separating them. This CDR3 spans 12 amino acids. The V gene's germline CDR1 is GTSNPN and CDR2 SVGIG (reference sequence). The CDR3 is CAWSGGNTEAFF. CDR3 in DNA: TGTGCCTGGAGTGGGGGAAACACTGAAGCTTTCTTT.